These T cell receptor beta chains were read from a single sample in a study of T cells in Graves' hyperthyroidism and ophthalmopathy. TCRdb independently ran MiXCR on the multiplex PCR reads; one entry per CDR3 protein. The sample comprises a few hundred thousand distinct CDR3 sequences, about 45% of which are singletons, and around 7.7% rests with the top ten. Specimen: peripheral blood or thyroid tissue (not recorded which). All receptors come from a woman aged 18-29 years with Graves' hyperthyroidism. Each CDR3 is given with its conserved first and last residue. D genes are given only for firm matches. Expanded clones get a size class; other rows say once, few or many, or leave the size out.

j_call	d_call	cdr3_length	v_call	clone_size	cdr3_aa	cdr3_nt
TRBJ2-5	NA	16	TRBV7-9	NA	CASSGVLWGAVETQYF	TGTGCCAGCAGCGGCGTCCTTTGGGGAGCGGTTGAGACCCAGTACTTC
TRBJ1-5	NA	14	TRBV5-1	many	CASSIDSVNQPQHF	TGCGCCAGCAGCATCGACAGTGTTAATCAGCCCCAGCATTTT
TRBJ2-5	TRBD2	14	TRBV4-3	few	CASSPRGGKETQYF	TGCGCCAGCAGCCCCCGGGGGGGGAAGGAGACCCAGTACTTC
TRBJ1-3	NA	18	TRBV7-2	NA	CASSLALGPSTYGYTIYF	TGTGCCAGCAGCTTAGCGCTAGGGCCAAGTACCTATGGCTACACCATATATTTT
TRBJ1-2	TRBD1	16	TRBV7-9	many	CASSTENRGANYGYTF	TGTGCCAGCAGCACAGAAAACAGGGGAGCGAACTATGGCTACACCTTC
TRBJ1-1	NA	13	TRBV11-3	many	CASSMDYFTEAFF	TGTGCCAGCAGCATGGACTACTTCACTGAAGCTTTCTTT
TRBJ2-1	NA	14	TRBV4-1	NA	CASSQVGNYNEQFF	TGCGCCAGCAGCCAAGTAGGTAACTACAATGAGCAGTTCTTC
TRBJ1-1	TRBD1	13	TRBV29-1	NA	CSVRAGGSTEAFF	TGCAGCGTTAGGGCAGGGGGTAGCACTGAAGCTTTCTTT
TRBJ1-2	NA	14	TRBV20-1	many	CSARDRAPARGYTF	TGCAGTGCTAGAGATCGAGCACCGGCTAGGGGCTACACCTTC
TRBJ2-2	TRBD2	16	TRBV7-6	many	CASRTGPAGDTGELFF	TGTGCCAGCAGGACTGGTCCAGCGGGAGATACCGGGGAGCTGTTTTTT
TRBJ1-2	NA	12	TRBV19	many	CASRTGNYGYTF	TGTGCCAGTAGAACAGGGAACTATGGCTACACCTTC
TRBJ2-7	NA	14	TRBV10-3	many	CAIRRTHDLYEQYF	TGTGCCATCAGAAGGACCCACGACCTCTACGAGCAGTACTTC
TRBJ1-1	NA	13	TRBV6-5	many	CASSSLPPVEAFF	TGTGCCAGCAGTTCTCTGCCGCCCGTTGAAGCTTTCTTT
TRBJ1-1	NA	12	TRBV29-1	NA	CSADLQGTEAFF	TGCAGCGCTGATCTTCAGGGTACTGAAGCTTTCTTT
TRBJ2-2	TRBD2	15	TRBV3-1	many	CASSQLAVSTGELFF	TGTGCCAGCAGCCAGCTAGCGGTCTCCACCGGGGAGCTGTTTTTT
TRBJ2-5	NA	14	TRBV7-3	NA	CASSLGGVGETQYF	TGTGCCAGCAGCTTAGGGGGAGTCGGTGAGACCCAGTACTTC
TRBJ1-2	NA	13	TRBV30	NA	CAWSVVPGGGYTF	TGTGCCTGGAGTGTAGTTCCGGGGGGCGGCTACACCTTC
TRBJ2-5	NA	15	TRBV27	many	CASSLYSGLQETQYF	TGTGCCAGCAGTTTATACTCGGGACTCCAAGAGACCCAGTACTTC
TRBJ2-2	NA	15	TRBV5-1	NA	CASSRGDTNTGELFF	TGCGCCAGCAGCAGGGGGGACACAAACACCGGGGAGCTGTTTTTT
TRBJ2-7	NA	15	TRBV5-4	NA	CASSLFLVGVIEQYF	TGTGCCAGCAGCTTGTTCCTAGTGGGGGTTATTGAGCAGTACTTC
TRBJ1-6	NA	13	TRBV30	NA	CAWSVGLNSPLHF	TGTGCCTGGAGTGTAGGTCTTAATTCACCCCTCCACTTT
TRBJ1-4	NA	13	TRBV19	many	CASSVGNYEKLFF	TGTGCCAGTAGCGTAGGGAACTATGAAAAACTGTTTTTT
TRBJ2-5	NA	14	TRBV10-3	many	CAISESGVGETQYF	TGTGCCATCAGTGAGTCGGGGGTAGGAGAGACCCAGTACTTC
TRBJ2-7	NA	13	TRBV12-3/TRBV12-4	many	CASSLDGQGEQYF	TGTGCCAGCAGTTTAGATGGGCAGGGGGAGCAGTACTTC
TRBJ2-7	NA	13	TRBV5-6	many	CASSKGQFYEQYF	TGTGCCAGCAGCAAAGGACAGTTCTACGAGCAGTACTTC
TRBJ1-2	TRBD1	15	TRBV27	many	CASSRKTGSRYGYTF	TGTGCCAGCAGCCGAAAGACAGGGTCGAGATATGGCTACACCTTC
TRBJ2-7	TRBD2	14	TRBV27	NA	CASSSGEGGYEQYF	TGTGCCAGCAGTTCCGGGGAGGGTGGGTACGAGCAGTACTTC
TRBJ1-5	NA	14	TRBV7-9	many	CASSLAGSNQPQHF	TGCGCCAGCAGCTTGGCGGGGAGCAATCAGCCCCAGCATTTT
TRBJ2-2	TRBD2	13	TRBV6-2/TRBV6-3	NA	CATYLAGNGELFF	TGTGCCACATACTTAGCGGGAAACGGGGAGCTGTTTTTT
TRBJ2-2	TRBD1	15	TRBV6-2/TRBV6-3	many	CASRPDRADTGELFF	TGTGCCAGCAGACCCGACAGGGCCGACACCGGGGAGCTGTTTTTT
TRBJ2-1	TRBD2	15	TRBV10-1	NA	CASRSRASGRDEQFF	TGCGCCAGCAGATCTCGGGCTAGCGGGAGGGATGAGCAGTTCTTC
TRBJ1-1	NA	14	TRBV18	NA	CASSPPRRNTEAFF	TGTGCCAGCTCACCACCTAGAAGGAACACTGAAGCTTTCTTT
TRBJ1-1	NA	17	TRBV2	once	CASRAQPSSGRRTEAFF	TGTGCCAGCAGGGCCCAACCTTCTAGCGGGAGGAGGACTGAAGCTTTCTTT
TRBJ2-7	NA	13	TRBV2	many	CASSSLESYEQYF	TGTGCCAGCAGCTCACTAGAATCCTACGAGCAGTACTTC
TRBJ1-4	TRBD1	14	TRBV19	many	CASSPGTAPEKLFF	TGTGCCAGTAGTCCCGGGACAGCACCTGAAAAACTGTTTTTT
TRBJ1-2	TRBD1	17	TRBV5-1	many	CASSLVGQGPHGYGYTF	TGCGCCAGCAGCTTGGTGGGACAGGGACCGCACGGCTATGGCTACACCTTC
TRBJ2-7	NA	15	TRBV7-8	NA	CASSLFSPGSHEQYF	TGTGCCAGCAGCTTATTCTCGCCAGGGTCTCACGAGCAGTACTTC
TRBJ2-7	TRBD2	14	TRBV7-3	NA	CASSARLAGNEQYF	TGTGCCAGCAGCGCCCGACTAGCGGGGAATGAGCAGTACTTC
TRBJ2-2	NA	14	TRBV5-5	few	CASSLARVPGELFF	TGTGCCAGCAGCTTGGCGAGGGTCCCCGGGGAGCTGTTTTTT
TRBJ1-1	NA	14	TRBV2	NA	CASSEATGNTEAFF	TGTGCCAGCAGTGAAGCGACAGGTAACACTGAAGCTTTCTTT
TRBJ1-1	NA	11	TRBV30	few	CAYGGVPEAFF	TGTGCCTACGGGGGTGTCCCTGAAGCTTTCTTT
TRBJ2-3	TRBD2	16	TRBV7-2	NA	CASSFAGTSGADTQYF	TGTGCCAGCAGCTTCGCCGGGACTAGCGGAGCAGATACGCAGTATTTT
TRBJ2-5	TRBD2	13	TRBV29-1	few	CSVELAGGETQYF	TGCAGCGTTGAACTAGCGGGGGGAGAGACCCAGTACTTC
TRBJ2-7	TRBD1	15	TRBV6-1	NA	CASGGRQGSSYEQYF	TGTGCCAGCGGGGGGCGACAGGGGAGCTCCTACGAGCAGTACTTC
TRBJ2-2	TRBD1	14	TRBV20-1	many	CSASSGGVTGELFF	TGCAGTGCTAGTTCAGGGGGCGTCACCGGGGAGCTGTTTTTT
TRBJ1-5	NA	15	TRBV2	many	CASTLKESSNQPQHF	TGTGCCAGCACCCTAAAAGAAAGTAGTAATCAGCCCCAGCATTTT
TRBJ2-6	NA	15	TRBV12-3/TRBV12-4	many	CASSSTQSGANVLTF	TGTGCCAGCAGTTCCACCCAGTCTGGGGCCAACGTCCTGACTTTC
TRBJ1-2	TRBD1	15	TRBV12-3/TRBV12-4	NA	CASSWDRRLHYGYTF	TGTGCCAGCAGCTGGGACAGGCGACTGCACTATGGCTACACCTTC
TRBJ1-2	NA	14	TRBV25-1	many	CASSALRGNYGYTF	TGTGCCAGCAGTGCCCTCAGGGGCAACTATGGCTACACCTTC
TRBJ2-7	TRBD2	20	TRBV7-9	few	CASSPSAGTSGRAWSYEQYF	TGTGCCAGCAGCCCCAGTGCCGGGACTAGCGGGAGGGCCTGGTCCTACGAGCAGTACTTC
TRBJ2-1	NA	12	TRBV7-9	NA	CASSAPEWEQFF	TGTGCCAGCAGCGCTCCGGAGTGGGAGCAGTTCTTC
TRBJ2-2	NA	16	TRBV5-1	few	CASSLELSSNTGELFF	TGCGCCAGCAGCTTGGAACTTAGTTCAAACACCGGGGAGCTGTTTTTT
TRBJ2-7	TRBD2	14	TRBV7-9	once	CASSYSGKGYEQYF	TGTGCCAGCAGCTATAGCGGGAAAGGTTACGAGCAGTACTTC